The sequence of this TCR beta chain was determined in a study of technical replicates of blood from several donors. Sequenced by immunoSEQ multiplex PCR; TCRdb stores in-frame clones only, minus some. The table lists 75,000 to 90,000 clones, around nine tenths of them singletons, with roughly 0.27% in the top ten. CDR1 is SNHLY and CDR2 is FYNNEI in the germline V gene. V was clipped by 4 bases and J by 4 bases; unmatched bases: 4. There are 13 residues in the CDR3. V gene TRBV2 combines with J gene TRBJ2-7; the match to TRBD2 covers 7 bases. The clonotype was recovered from a human donor in good health. The source material was T cells isolated from PBMCs. The CDR3 loop is CASSVSSGYEQYF. CDR3 sequence (DNA): TGTGCCAGCAGTGTTTCTAGCGGATACGAGCAGTACTTC.